This T cell receptor (beta chain) was sequenced in a study of T cells in Graves' hyperthyroidism and ophthalmopathy. Study-level background: At the time of initial diagnosis and before any treatment, peripheral blood was collected.

General study results and limits: Blood samples included most of the expanded thyroid clonotypes exceeding 0.001. From stable hyperthyroidism, ophthalmopathy was set apart by a 13 V-J model.

The V and J ends lost 7 bases and 4 bases respectively, with 11 bases between them. The CDR3 has 13 residues. Regarding this clonotype: Its antigen is unidentified.

Amplified regions were TCR beta CDR3 sequences from RNA transcripts. HTBI primers were employed in a first-round RT-PCR of the TCR CDR3. MiXCR, applied by TCRdb to the multiplex PCR reads, yields one record per CDR3 protein. The sample has roughly 650,000 distinct CDR3 sequences; approximately 15% are singletons. The sequence derives from a middle-aged woman with Graves' ophthalmopathy. Sequenced input: blood. J is TRBJ2-1 and V is TRBV12-3 or TRBV12-4; D uncertain. CDR3 DNA: TGTGCCAGCACCCCTCAATTTTACAATGAGCAGTTCTTC. As protein: CASTPQFYNEQFF.